This T cell receptor (beta chain) was sequenced for a study of T cells in Graves' hyperthyroidism and ophthalmopathy. Study outcomes and limitations: Using 13 V-J features, a model discriminated ophthalmopathy from stable hyperthyroidism.

Diagnosing involved the use of clinical symptoms, serum thyroxine and TRAb, thyroid ultrasound and orbital computed tomography. This clonotype was observed a single time. Its antigen remains unidentified. A read error may be the cause here, since a much bigger clone is one base away. There were TCR beta CDR3 regions amplified from RNA transcripts. RT-PCR in the first round (using the HTBI primer set) targeted the TCR CDR3. TCRdb used MiXCR to reprocess the multiplex PCR reads, holding one entry per CDR3 protein. The sample includes 500,000 to 750,000 distinct CDR3 sequences, 14% of them seen just once. Sequencing was performed on blood. This TCR was recovered from a woman aged 18-29 years with Graves' ophthalmopathy.

CDR3 amino acids: CAARGHHYPGYAF. As DNA, the CDR3 is TGTGCCGCGCGAGGGCACCACTATCCTGGCTACGCCTTC. The chain employs TRBV2 and TRBJ1-2; the D is unclear. There are 13 residues in the CDR3. The germline gives CDR1 SNHLY, CDR2 FYNNEI.